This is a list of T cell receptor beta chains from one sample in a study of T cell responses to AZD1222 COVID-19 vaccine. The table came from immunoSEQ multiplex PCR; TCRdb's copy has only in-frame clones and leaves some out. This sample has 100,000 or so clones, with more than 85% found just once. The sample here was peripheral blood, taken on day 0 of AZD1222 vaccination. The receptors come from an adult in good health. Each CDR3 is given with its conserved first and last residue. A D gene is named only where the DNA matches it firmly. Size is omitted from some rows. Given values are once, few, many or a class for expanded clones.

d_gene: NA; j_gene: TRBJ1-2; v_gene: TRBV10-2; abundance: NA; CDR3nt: TGCGCCAGCAGTGATGGCAGGGTATATGGCTACACCTTC; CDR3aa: CASSDGRVYGYTF
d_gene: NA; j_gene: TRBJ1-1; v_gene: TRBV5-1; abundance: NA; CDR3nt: TGCGCCAGCAGCTTGACTTCTAAGGGGTTGACCACTGAAGCTTTCTTT; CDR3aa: CASSLTSKGLTTEAFF
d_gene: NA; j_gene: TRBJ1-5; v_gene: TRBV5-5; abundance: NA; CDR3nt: TGTGCCAGCAGCTCTACCCAAAGGGGTCAGCCCCAGCATTTT; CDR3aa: CASSSTQRGQPQHF
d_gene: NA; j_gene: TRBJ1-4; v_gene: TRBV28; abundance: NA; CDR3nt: TGTGCCAGCAGTCCCGGGACATCTGCAACTAATGAAAAACTGTTTTTT; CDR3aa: CASSPGTSATNEKLFF
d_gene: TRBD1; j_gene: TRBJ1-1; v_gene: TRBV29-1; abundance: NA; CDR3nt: TGCAGCGCTATGCGGACAGGGGGCCTCACTGAAGCTTTCTTT; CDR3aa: CSAMRTGGLTEAFF
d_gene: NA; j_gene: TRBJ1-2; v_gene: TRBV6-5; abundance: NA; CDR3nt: TGTGCCAGCAGTTGGGACGGCTACACCTTC; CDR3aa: CASSWDGYTF
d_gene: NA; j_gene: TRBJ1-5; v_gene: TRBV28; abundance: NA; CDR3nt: TGTGCCAGCCTTCTAGGGACCCGCAATCAGCCCCAGCATTTT; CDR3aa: CASLLGTRNQPQHF
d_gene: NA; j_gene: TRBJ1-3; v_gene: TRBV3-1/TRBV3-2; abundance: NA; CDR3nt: TGTGCCAGCAGCCAAGGTCAGGGATGGGAAGGAAACACCATATATTTT; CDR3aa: CASSQGQGWEGNTIYF
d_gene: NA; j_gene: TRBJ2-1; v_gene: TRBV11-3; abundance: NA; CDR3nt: TGTGCCAGCAGCGCGGAGGGACACCCCCTGGGGAATGAGCAGTTCTTC; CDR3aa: CASSAEGHPLGNEQFF
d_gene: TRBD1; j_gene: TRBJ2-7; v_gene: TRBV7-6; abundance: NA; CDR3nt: TGTGCCAGCAGCTACGGACAGGGAACCTACGAGCAGTACTTC; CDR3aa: CASSYGQGTYEQYF
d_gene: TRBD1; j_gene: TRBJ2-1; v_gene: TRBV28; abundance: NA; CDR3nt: TGTGCCAGCAGTTCGACACGAGTGGGGACAGGGCCATACAATGAGCAGTTCTTC; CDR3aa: CASSSTRVGTGPYNEQFF
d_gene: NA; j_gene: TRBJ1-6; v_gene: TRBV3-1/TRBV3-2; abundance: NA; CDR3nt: TGTGCCAGCAGCCAACAGGGCCATAATTCACCCCTCCACTTT; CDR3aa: CASSQQGHNSPLHF
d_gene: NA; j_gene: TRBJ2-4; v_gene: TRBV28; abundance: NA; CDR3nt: TGTGCCAGCAGAAGCGGGACACTCCAACTAGCCAAAAACATTCAGTACTTC; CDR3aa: CASRSGTLQLAKNIQYF
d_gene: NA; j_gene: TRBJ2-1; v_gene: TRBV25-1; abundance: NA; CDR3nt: TGTGCCAGCAGTGAGGCACCCTACAATGAGCAGTTCTTC; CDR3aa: CASSEAPYNEQFF
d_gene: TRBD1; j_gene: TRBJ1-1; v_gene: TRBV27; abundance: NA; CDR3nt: TGTGCCAGCAGTTTACAGGGGGCGAACACTGAAGCTTTCTTT; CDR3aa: CASSLQGANTEAFF
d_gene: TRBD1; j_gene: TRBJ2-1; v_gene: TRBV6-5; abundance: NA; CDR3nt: TGTGCCAGCAGACCGGGACAGGGGGTAAATGAGCAGTTCTTC; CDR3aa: CASRPGQGVNEQFF
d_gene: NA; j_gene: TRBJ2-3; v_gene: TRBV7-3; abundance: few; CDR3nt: TGTGCCAGCAGCCCCCGGGACTCTGGAGATACGCAGTATTTT; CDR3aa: CASSPRDSGDTQYF
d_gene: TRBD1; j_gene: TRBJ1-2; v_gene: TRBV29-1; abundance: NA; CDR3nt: TGCAGCGTTGGGGACAGGGTCGGTTACACCTTC; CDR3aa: CSVGDRVGYTF
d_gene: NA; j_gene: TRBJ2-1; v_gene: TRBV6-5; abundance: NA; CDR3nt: TGTGCCAGCAGTTACTCCCCAGGTAGCTTGAATGAGCAGTTCTTC; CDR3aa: CASSYSPGSLNEQFF
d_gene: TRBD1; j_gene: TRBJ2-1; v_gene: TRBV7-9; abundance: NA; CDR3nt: TGTGCCAGCAGTTCATCTGGACAGGGATGGAGCAATGAGCAGTTCTTC; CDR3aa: CASSSSGQGWSNEQFF
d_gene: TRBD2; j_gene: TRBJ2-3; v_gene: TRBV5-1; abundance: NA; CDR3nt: TGCGCCAGCAGCTTGGGACTAGCGGGGGGCACAGATACGCAGTATTTT; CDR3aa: CASSLGLAGGTDTQYF
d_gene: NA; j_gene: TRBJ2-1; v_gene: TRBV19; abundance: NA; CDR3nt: TGTGCCAGTAGTATAGACAGACCCTCCTACAATGAGCAGTTCTTC; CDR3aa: CASSIDRPSYNEQFF
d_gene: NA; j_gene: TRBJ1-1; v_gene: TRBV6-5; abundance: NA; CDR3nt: TGTGCCAGCAGTTACGGGGGACATGAAGCTTTCTTT; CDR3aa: CASSYGGHEAFF
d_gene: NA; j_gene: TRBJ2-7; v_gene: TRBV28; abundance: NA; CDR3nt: TGTGCCAGCAGCTCCGCCGGGGTGGGGGCAGGCGAGCAGTACTTC; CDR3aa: CASSSAGVGAGEQYF
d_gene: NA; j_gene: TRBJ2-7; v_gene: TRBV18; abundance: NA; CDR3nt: TGTGCCAGCTCACCACCCAAGGGTGACGAGCAGTACTTC; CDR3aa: CASSPPKGDEQYF
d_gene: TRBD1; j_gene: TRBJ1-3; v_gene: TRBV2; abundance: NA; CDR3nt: TGTGCCAGCAGATCGACAGGGACAGGAAACACCATATATTTT; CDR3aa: CASRSTGTGNTIYF
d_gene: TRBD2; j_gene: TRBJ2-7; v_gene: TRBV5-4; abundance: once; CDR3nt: TGTGCCAGCAGCCCTGGACTAGCGCTCAGCTCCTACGAGCAGTACTTC; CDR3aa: CASSPGLALSSYEQYF
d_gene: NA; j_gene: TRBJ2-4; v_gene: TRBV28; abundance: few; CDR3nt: TGTGCCAGCGTTGGCAGCGGCAAAAACATTCAGTACTTC; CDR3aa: CASVGSGKNIQYF
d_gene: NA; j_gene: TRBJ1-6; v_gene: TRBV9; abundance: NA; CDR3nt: TGTGCCAGCAGCGCCGTGGACGGTAATAATTCACCCCTCCACTTT; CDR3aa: CASSAVDGNNSPLHF
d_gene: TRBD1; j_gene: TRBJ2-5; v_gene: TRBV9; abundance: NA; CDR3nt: TGTGCCAGCAGCGTCGGACAGGGCGTTCAAGAGACCCAGTACTTC; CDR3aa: CASSVGQGVQETQYF
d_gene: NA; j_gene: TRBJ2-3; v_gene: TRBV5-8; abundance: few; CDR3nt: TGTGCCAGCAGCTTGACAAGTACGCAGTATTTT; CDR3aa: CASSLTSTQYF
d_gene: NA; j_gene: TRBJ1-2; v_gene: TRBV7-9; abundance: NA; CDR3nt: TGTGCCAGCAGCTTAGCTTACCAGGGGTCCTATGGCTACACCTTC; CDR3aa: CASSLAYQGSYGYTF
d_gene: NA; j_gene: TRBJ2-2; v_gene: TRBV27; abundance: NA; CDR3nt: TGTGCCTGCAAGCTTTATACGATGGACACCGGGGAGCTGTTTTTT; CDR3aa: CACKLYTMDTGELFF
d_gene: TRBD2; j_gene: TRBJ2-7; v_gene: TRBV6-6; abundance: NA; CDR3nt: TGTGCCAGTGCCTCTATTAGCGGGGCCGCCGGGGAGCAGTACTTC; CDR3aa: CASASISGAAGEQYF
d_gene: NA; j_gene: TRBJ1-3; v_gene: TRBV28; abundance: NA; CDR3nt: TGTGCCAGCAGCCCCGACCAGTCGTCTGGAAACACCATATATTTT; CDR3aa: CASSPDQSSGNTIYF
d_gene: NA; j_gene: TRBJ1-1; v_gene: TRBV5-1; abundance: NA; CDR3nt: TGCGCCAGCAGCTTGAGTTCCCGCCCGAGAGCTTTCTTT; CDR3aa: CASSLSSRPRAFF
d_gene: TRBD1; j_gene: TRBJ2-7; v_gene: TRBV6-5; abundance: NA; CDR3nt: TGTGCCAGCAGCCCCGGGACAGGTTTGCCCTACGAGCAGTACTTC; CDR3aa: CASSPGTGLPYEQYF
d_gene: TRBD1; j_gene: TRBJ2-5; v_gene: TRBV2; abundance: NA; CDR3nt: TGTGCCAGCAGTAGACAGGGGTTCGGAGAGACCCAGTACTTC; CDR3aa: CASSRQGFGETQYF
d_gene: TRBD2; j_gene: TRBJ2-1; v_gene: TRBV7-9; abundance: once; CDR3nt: TGTGCCAGCAGCCACCTGGGACTAGCGGGGCGACCCTACAATGAGCAGTTCTTC; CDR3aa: CASSHLGLAGRPYNEQFF
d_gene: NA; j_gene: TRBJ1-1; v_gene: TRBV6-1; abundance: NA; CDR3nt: TGTGCCAGCAGTGAAGTGGGCCGGTTTACTGAAGCTTTCTTT; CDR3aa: CASSEVGRFTEAFF
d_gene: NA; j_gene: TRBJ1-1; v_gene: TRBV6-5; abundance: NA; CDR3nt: TGTGCCAGCAGCGGACAGCTCACTGAAGCTTTCTTT; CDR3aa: CASSGQLTEAFF
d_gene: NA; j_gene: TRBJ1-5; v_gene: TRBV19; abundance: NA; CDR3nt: TGTGCCGCCCGGAGGGCAGGCGACAATCAGCCCCAGCATTTT; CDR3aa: CAARRAGDNQPQHF
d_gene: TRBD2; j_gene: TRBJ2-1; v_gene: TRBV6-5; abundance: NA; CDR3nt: TGTGCCAGCAGTTCAAGCGGGAGTATCAATGAGCAGTTCTTC; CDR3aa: CASSSSGSINEQFF
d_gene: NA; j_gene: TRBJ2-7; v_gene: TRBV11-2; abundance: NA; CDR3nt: TGTGCCAGCAGCTTCGTCCAGGGGTCCTACGAGCAGTACTTC; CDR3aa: CASSFVQGSYEQYF